Given below is one T cell receptor (delta chain) in context. Its antigen is undetermined. Losses at the gene ends were 5 bases for V and 0 bases for J; bases not matched to a gene: 15. CDR1 is TSWWSYY, CDR2 QGS, per germline. The CDR3 has 18 residues. These data are taken from a study of Vδ1+ human thymocytes. Whole-study findings and limits: In the thymus, TRG and TRD repertoires looked highly polyclonal with Gaussian CDR3 lengths.

The template was reverse-transcribed extracted RNA. The CDR3 regions were amplified by multiplex PCR from V-gene primers to a constant-region primer. TCRdb re-called the multiplex PCR reads through CATT. The data show tens of thousands of delta-chain clones, with 15% seen just once and approximately 0.54% held by the top ten. The sequenced sample consisted of Vdelta1+ gamma-delta thymocytes from the thymus. Noted subset: FACS-sorted CD3+ TCRalphabeta- TCRVdelta1+ TCRVdelta2- thymocytes. This chain joins TRDV1 and TRDJ1; 7 nucleotides align to TRDD3. This sequence was found in a boy under two years old who had congenital heart surgery. The CDR3 loop is CALGPPNGWGTYTDKLIF. The CDR3 bases are TGTGCTCTTGGGCCCCCAAATGGGTGGGGGACGTACACCGATAAACTCATCTTT.